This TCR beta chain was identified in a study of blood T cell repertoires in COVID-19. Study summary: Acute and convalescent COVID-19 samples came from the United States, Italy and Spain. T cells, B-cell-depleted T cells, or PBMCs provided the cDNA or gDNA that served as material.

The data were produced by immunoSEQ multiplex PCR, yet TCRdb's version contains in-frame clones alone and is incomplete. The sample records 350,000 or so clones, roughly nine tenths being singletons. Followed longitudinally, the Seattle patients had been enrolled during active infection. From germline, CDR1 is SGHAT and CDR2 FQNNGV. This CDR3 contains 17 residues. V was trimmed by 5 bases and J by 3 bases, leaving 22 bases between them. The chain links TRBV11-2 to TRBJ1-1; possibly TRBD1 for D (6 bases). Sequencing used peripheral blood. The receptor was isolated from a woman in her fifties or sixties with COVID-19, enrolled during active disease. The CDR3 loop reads CASSPGGKGGLYTEAFF. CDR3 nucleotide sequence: TGTGCCAGCAGCCCCGGGGGGAAGGGGGGGCTGTACACTGAAGCTTTCTTT.